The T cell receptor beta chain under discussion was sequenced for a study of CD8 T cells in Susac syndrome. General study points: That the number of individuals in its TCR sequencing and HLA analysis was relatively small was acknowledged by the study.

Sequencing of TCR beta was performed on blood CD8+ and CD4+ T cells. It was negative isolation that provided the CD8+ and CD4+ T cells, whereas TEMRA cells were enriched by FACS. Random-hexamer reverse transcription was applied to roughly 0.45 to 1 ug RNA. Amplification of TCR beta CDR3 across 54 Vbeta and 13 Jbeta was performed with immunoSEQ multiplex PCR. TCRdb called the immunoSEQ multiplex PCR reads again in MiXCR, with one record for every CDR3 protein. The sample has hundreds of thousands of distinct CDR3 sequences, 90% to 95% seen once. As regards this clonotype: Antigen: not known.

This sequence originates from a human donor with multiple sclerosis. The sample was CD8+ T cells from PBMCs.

DNA of the CDR3: TGTGCCAGCAGTTTATCGCAGGGAAATGGCTACACCTTC. Encoded protein: CASSLSQGNGYTF. The V and J genes are TRBV27 and TRBJ1-2; TRBD1 might be the D (5 bases). Looked up from germline, CDR1 is MNHEY and CDR2 is SMNVEV (reference sequence). The CDR3 has 13 residues. Trimming took off 0 bases at V and 6 bases at J, with 8 bases between the two ends.